What follows are 14 T cell receptor beta chains derived from one specimen sequenced in a study of cytomegalovirus exposure and HLA in healthy donors. The primer mix had 60 Vbeta and 13 Jbeta primers. Clones were read by immunoSEQ multiplex PCR, and TCRdb kept only the in-frame ones, dropping some. The table includes about 100,000 clones, 60% to 85% detected once. Material for sequencing was PBMCs. These receptors were obtained from a woman aged 18-29 years in good health and CMV-seropositive.

This clone is a singleton in its sample. The V gene is TRBV28, the J gene TRBJ1-5; D unclear. Trimming stripped 6 bases from V and 4 bases from J, with 7 bases between. The CDR3 length is 12 residues. Germline V gene data show CDR1 as MDHEN and CDR2 as SYDVKM. CDR3 amino acids: CASRVQNQPQHF. For the CDR3, the DNA is TGTGCCAGCAGAGTCCAGAATCAGCCCCAGCATTTT.

The J gene is TRBJ2-2, the V gene TRBV7-9, with TRBD1 identical over 7 bases. The J segment lost 1 base and the V segment lost 7 bases, leaving 12 bases of the junction unmatched. Germline V lookup: CDR1 SEHNR, CDR2 FQNEAQ (reference sequence). There are 17 residues in the CDR3. The CDR3, as DNA: TGTGCCAGCACCTCCAGTCGAGGGACAGTGAACACCGGGGAGCTGTTTTTT. Translated, it gives CASTSSRGTVNTGELFF.

This clone was counted once. The CDR3 reads CASSPLGYSNQPQHF. DNA of the CDR3: TGTGCCAGCAGCCCACTCGGGTATAGCAATCAGCCCCAGCATTTT. The rearrangement links TRBV6-6 to TRBJ1-5; no definite D call. The V end lost 6 bases, the J end lost 0 bases, and 12 bases lay between the germline ends. This CDR3 comprises 15 residues. Per the germline V gene, CDR1 is MNHNY and CDR2 is SVGAGI (reference sequence).

The V call is TRBV11-3, the J call TRBJ2-3, with 8 bases that match TRBD2. V lost 6 bases, J lost 3 bases, and 5 bases stayed unmatched. Germline-derived CDR1 and CDR2 are SGHNT and YENEEA. This CDR3 contains 14 residues. CDR3 coding DNA: TGTGCCAGCAGGCGGCGGGAGGCGACAGATACGCAGTATTTT. This sequence encodes CASRRREATDTQYF.

This clone turned up a few times. Additional DNA sequences in this sample encode the identical CDR3. The V gene is TRBV5-1, the J gene TRBJ1-2; no clear D. Trimming pared 0 bases from V and 2 bases from J, leaving 5 bases between. The CDR3 runs to 13 residues. Germline lookup yields CDR1 SGHRS and CDR2 YFSETQ. The CDR3 DNA sequence: TGCGCCAGCAGCTTGGGAGGGAACTATGGCTACACCTTC. It codes for CASSLGGNYGYTF.

J is TRBJ1-2 and V is TRBV2; no reliable D call. V dropped 2 bases and J dropped 3 bases, with 7 bases sitting between them. The CDR3 has 13 amino acids. Germline V lookup: CDR1 SNHLY, CDR2 FYNNEI. Here the CDR3 reads CASSERGYYGYTF. The CDR3 bases are TGTGCCAGCAGTGAACGGGGATACTATGGCTACACCTTC.

The rearrangement joins TRBV7-6 to TRBJ2-1; 10 bases map to TRBD2. Germline CDR1 reads SGHVS; CDR2 reads FNYEAQ. The CDR3 contains 12 residues. V was pared by 3 bases and J by 13 bases, with 3 bases of the junction left unmatched. The CDR3 spells CASSFLAGEQFF. The DNA of the CDR3 is TGTGCCAGCAGCTTCCTAGCGGGAGAACAGTTCTTC.

The chain carries TRBV2 and TRBJ2-3; D not resolved. Trimming pared 8 bases from V and 0 bases from J, leaving 12 bases between. The CDR3 runs to 14 residues. Per germline, CDR1 SNHLY and CDR2 FYNNEI. The CDR3 nucleotides are TGTGCCAGCGAAACGCTAACTAGCACAGATACGCAGTATTTT. Translating gives CASETLTSTDTQYF.

This chain uses TRBV6-1 with TRBJ2-3; a possible D gene is TRBD1 (6 bases). In germline, CDR1 is MNHNS, CDR2 SASEGT. This CDR3 has 15 residues. Trimming removed 6 bases at V and 1 base at J, with 14 bases between. In nucleotides, the CDR3 is TGTGCCAGCAGCCTGGACAAGGGGGGCACAGATACGCAGTATTTT. Protein sequence: CASSLDKGGTDTQYF.

The gene calls are TRBV9 and TRBJ2-7, with TRBD2 identical over 7 bases. Looked up from germline, CDR1 is SGDLS and CDR2 is YYNGEE. The CDR3 covers 15 residues. Unmatched junction bases numbered 4, after V lost 0 bases and J lost 1 base. CDR3 region: CASSVEVGGSYEQYF. CDR3 DNA sequence: TGTGCCAGCAGCGTAGAGGTCGGGGGGTCCTACGAGCAGTACTTC.

The J gene is TRBJ2-7, the V gene TRBV2, with D perhaps matching TRBD2 (6 bases). The CDR3 is 11 amino acids. The germline V gene encodes CDR1 SNHLY and CDR2 FYNNEI. Between the trimmed V and J ends, which lost 8 bases and 8 bases, there was a span of 13 bases. The CDR3 bases are TGTGCCAGCCACCGGGAGCCCCAGCAGTACTTC. Amino acid sequence: CASHREPQQYF.

This clone appeared once. The chain uses TRBV15 and TRBJ2-1; D is perhaps TRBD2 (6 bases). Germline V CDR1 and CDR2: LNHNV, YYDKDF (reference sequence). The length of the CDR3 is 14 residues. The ends were cut back, 0 bases at V and 8 bases at J, with 11 bases in the middle. CDR3 DNA: TGTGCCACCAGCAGAGATCTGGAGGGCTATGAGCAGTTCTTC. This encodes CATSRDLEGYEQFF. Drawing the rest from reference TRBV15 and TRBJ2-1, the complete variable domain is DAMVIQNPRYQVTQFGKPVTLSCSQTLNHNVMYWYQQKSSQAPKLLFHYYDKDFNNEADTPDNFQSRRPNTSFCFLDIRSPGLGDTAMYLCATSRDLEGYEQFFGPGTRLTVL.

The gene calls are TRBV5-6 and TRBJ2-7; no reliable D call. The length of the CDR3 is 11 residues. Trimming took off 2 bases at V and 6 bases at J, with 6 bases between the two ends. In germline, CDR1 is SGHDT, CDR2 YYEEEE. The DNA of the CDR3 is TGTGCCAGCAGCTTTGTCAGCGAGCAGTACTTC. It is translated as CASSFVSEQYF.

The V call is TRBV6-5, the J call TRBJ1-5, with D perhaps matching TRBD1 (5 bases). The V end was cut by 0 bases, the J end by 8 bases, with 11 bases between. This CDR3 contains 14 residues. Germline V gene data show CDR1 as MNHEY and CDR2 as SVGAGI. The CDR3 here is CASSYSGTAKPQHF. For the CDR3, the DNA is TGTGCCAGCAGTTACTCGGGGACTGCAAAGCCCCAGCATTTT.